The 13 T cell receptor beta chains below were found in one sample sequenced in a study of T cell responses to AZD1222 COVID-19 vaccine. Some clones are missing from TCRdb's copy, which holds only in-frame ones; the method was immunoSEQ multiplex PCR. The sample consists of more than 95,000 clones, 85% to 90% of them appearing once. The sample consisted of peripheral blood, taken 28 days after the second AZD1222 dose. The receptors derive from an adult who received the AZD1222 COVID-19 vaccine.

Written as DNA, the CDR3 is TGTGCCAGTAGTACGGACGGACAGGGTGGCGAGCAGTACTTC. Its protein product is CASSTDGQGGEQYF. The chain recombines TRBV19 with TRBJ2-7; 8 bases line up with TRBD1. Trimming took 4 bases from V and 6 from J; bases not matched to a gene: 8. Germline-derived CDR1 and CDR2 are LNHDA and SQIVND (reference sequence). The CDR3 contains 14 residues.

The chain links TRBV28 to TRBJ2-5; a possible D gene is TRBD1 (8 bases). The V end lost 6 bases, the J end lost 2 bases, and 13 bases lay between the germline ends. Per the germline V gene, CDR1 is MDHEN and CDR2 is SYDVKM. The CDR3 is 14 amino acids. CDR3 residues: CASRGQGGQETQYF. In nucleotides, the CDR3 is TGTGCCAGCAGAGGACAGGGAGGGCAAGAGACCCAGTACTTC.

This clone came up a few times. The gene calls are TRBV7-3 and TRBJ2-2; D is unresolved. There are 13 residues in the CDR3. The germline V gene encodes CDR1 SGHTA and CDR2 FQGTGA. Trimming removed 5 bases at V and 4 bases at J, with 8 bases between. The CDR3 nucleotides are TGTGCCAGCAGCGCGACAACCACCGGGGAGCTGTTTTTT. This codes for CASSATTTGELFF.

The chain is built from TRBV6-2 or TRBV6-3 and TRBJ1-2, with TRBD1 matching over 8 bases. V was pared by 4 bases and J by 4 bases, with 5 bases of the junction left unmatched. Per the germline V gene, CDR1 is MNHEY and CDR2 is SVGEGT. The CDR3 extends over 14 amino acids. The CDR3: CASSLPGTGYGYTF. The CDR3 DNA reads as TGTGCCAGCAGTTTACCCGGGACAGGCTATGGCTACACCTTC.

The gene calls are TRBV5-1 and TRBJ1-6; D gene uncertain. V lost 1 base and J lost 3, with 5 bases in between. The germline gives CDR1 SGHRS, CDR2 YFSETQ. The CDR3 consists of 14 residues. The CDR3 sequence is CASSLRNYNSPLHF. CDR3 bases: TGCGCCAGCAGCTTGAGGAACTATAATTCACCCCTCCACTTT.

This CDR3 reads CATSDADRVYTIYF. As DNA, the CDR3 is TGTGCCACCAGTGATGCCGACAGGGTTTACACCATATATTTT. The chain joins TRBV24-1 to TRBJ1-3, with 7 bases matching TRBD1. The V segment lost 3 bases and the J segment 8 bases; nucleotides outside the gene matches: 6. Germline V lookup: CDR1 KGHDR, CDR2 SFDVKD. The CDR3 is 14 residues long.

This clone was recorded only once. This chain links TRBV7-2 with TRBJ2-5, with 8 bases matching TRBD1. V trimming: 3 bases; J trimming: 1 base; junction bases outside the gene matches: 10. Per the germline V gene, CDR1 is SGHTA and CDR2 is FQGNSA. This CDR3 spans 17 amino acids. CDR3 DNA: TGTGCCAGCAGCTTCAATACCGGGACAGGTACCCAAGAGACCCAGTACTTC. Its translation: CASSFNTGTGTQETQYF.

The chain joins TRBV5-4 to TRBJ2-2; possibly TRBD1 for D (5 bases). CDR1 and CDR2 (germline): SGHNT, YYREEE (reference sequence). With 2 bases removed from V and 1 base from J, the gap between germline ends came to 9 bases. There are 15 residues in the CDR3. In nucleotides, the CDR3 is TGTGCCAGCAGCTTCGCAGGGAAGAACACCGGGGAGCTGTTTTTT. Its protein is CASSFAGKNTGELFF.

The chain recombines TRBV6-4 with TRBJ2-1, with TRBD2 identical over 7 bases. The CDR3 has 15 residues. With 2 bases clipped from V and 4 bases from J, the junction kept 5 bases outside the gene matches. Germline V gene lookup returns CDR1 MRHNA and CDR2 SNTAGT. CDR3 loop: CASSDRSSGYNEQFF. The CDR3 bases are TGTGCCAGCAGTGACAGATCTAGCGGATACAATGAGCAGTTCTTC.

This clone has a single count. The J gene is TRBJ2-5, the V gene TRBV12-3 or TRBV12-4; the D is unclear. Trimming shortened V by 3 bases and J by 3 bases, and 5 bases separated the two germline ends. The CDR3 is made up of 12 amino acids. The CDR3 spells CASSFGEETQYF. The CDR3 DNA reads as TGTGCCAGCAGTTTTGGGGAAGAGACCCAGTACTTC.

The rearrangement links TRBV2 to TRBJ2-3, with D hard to call. Trimming took off 9 bases at V and 0 bases at J, with 10 bases between the two ends. This CDR3 spans 13 amino acids. CDR1 is SNHLY, CDR2 FYNNEI, per germline. The CDR3 nucleotides are TGTGCCAGAGAGCAGACTAGCACAGATACGCAGTATTTT. Its translation: CAREQTSTDTQYF.

The J gene is TRBJ1-6, the V gene TRBV3-1 (or the pseudogene TRBV3-2), with D hard to call. V lost 0 bases and J lost 0, with 12 bases in between. Per the germline V gene, CDR1 is LGHDT and CDR2 is YNNKEL (reference sequence). This CDR3 comprises 18 residues. CDR3 bases: TGTGCCAGCAGCCAAGATCTTTTCCGGAGCTCCTATAATTCACCCCTCCACTTT. Translating it yields CASSQDLFRSSYNSPLHF.

The V call is TRBV30, the J call TRBJ1-1, with 7 bases identical to TRBD1. The CDR3 length is 13 residues. Germline V gene sequence: CDR1 GTSNPN, CDR2 SVGIG (reference sequence). J gave up 1 base and V 8 bases, and 7 bases lay outside the gene matches. The CDR3 region has the DNA TGTGCCCGCGACAGGGCGACGAACACTGAAGCTTTCTTT. Protein sequence: CARDRATNTEAFF.